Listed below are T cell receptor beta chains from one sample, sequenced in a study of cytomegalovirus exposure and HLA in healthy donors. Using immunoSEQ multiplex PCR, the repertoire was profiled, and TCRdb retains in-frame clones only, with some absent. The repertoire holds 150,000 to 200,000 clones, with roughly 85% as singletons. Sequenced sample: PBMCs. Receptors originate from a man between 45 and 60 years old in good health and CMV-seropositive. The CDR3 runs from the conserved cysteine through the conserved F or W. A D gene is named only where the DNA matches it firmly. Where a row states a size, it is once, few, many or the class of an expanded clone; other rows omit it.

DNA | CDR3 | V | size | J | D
TGTGCTACCAGGGACAGGGGGGGGATGAACACTGAAGCTTTCTTT | CATRDRGGMNTEAFF | TRBV4-2 | NA | TRBJ1-1 | TRBD1
TGTGCCAGCAGCGTAGGAGGGTATGGGGAAAACATTCAGTACTTC | CASSVGGYGENIQYF | TRBV9 | NA | TRBJ2-4 | NA
TGTGCCAGCAGCTACCCCTTGGAGATTAACTATGGCTACACCTTC | CASSYPLEINYGYTF | TRBV13 | NA | TRBJ1-2 | NA
TGTGCCAGCAGCCAAGATCAAGTAGGGGCTGGAAACACCATATATTTT | CASSQDQVGAGNTIYF | TRBV4-2 | NA | TRBJ1-3 | NA
TGTGCCAGCAGCTACGGGACAGGGGGACTTAGGGACAAAAACATTCAGTACTTC | CASSYGTGGLRDKNIQYF | TRBV13 | NA | TRBJ2-4 | TRBD1
TGTGCCAGTAGTATGGTCAGTCAGAATTCACCCCTCCACTTT | CASSMVSQNSPLHF | TRBV19 | NA | TRBJ1-6 | NA
TGTGCCAGCTCACCCCAGGTGGACCAAGAGACCCAGTACTTC | CASSPQVDQETQYF | TRBV18 | NA | TRBJ2-5 | NA
TGTGCCAGCAGTTCGGTCAGGGCCTACGAGCAGTACTTC | CASSSVRAYEQYF | TRBV27 | NA | TRBJ2-7 | NA
TGTGCCAGTAGTATAGGGGACAGGATGGGGACCCAGTACTTC | CASSIGDRMGTQYF | TRBV19 | NA | TRBJ2-5 | TRBD1
TGTGCCAGCAGTAAACAGGGATCCGGGGAGCTGTTTTTT | CASSKQGSGELFF | TRBV27 | NA | TRBJ2-2 | NA
TGTGCCAGCAGCTTTTTAATCACAGGAAAGGGGGACACTGAAGCTTTCTTT | CASSFLITGKGDTEAFF | TRBV5-6 | NA | TRBJ1-1 | NA
TGTGCCAGCAGTATTGACAAGAATTCACCCCTCCACTTT | CASSIDKNSPLHF | TRBV2 | NA | TRBJ1-6 | NA
TGTGCCAGCAGCTTTGGGACAGGGGGCGCCGAGCAGTACTTC | CASSFGTGGAEQYF | TRBV7-9 | NA | TRBJ2-7 | TRBD1
TGTGCCAGCAGCACCGCTGGACAGGGCTCTGGAAACACCATATATTTT | CASSTAGQGSGNTIYF | TRBV9 | NA | TRBJ1-3 | TRBD1
TGTGCCAGTAGTATAGAGGGGGCTAGCACAGATACGCAGTATTTT | CASSIEGASTDTQYF | TRBV19 | NA | TRBJ2-3 | NA
TGTGCCAGCAGTTACTCTGACAGTTCCTATAATTCACCCCTCCACTTT | CASSYSDSSYNSPLHF | TRBV6-5 | NA | TRBJ1-6 | NA
TGTGCCAGCAGCTCGGGACTAGCGGGGACGGCGGGCACAGATACGCAGTATTTT | CASSSGLAGTAGTDTQYF | TRBV7-2 | NA | TRBJ2-3 | TRBD2
TGTGCCAGTAGTAGTCGGGTCAGCAATCAGCCCCAGCATTTT | CASSSRVSNQPQHF | TRBV19 | NA | TRBJ1-5 | NA
TGTGCCAGCCGGGAGCAAACCTACAATGAGCAGTTCTTC | CASREQTYNEQFF | TRBV13 | NA | TRBJ2-1 | NA
TGCGCCAGCAGCTTTACAGAGAACACCGGGGAGCTGTTTTTT | CASSFTENTGELFF | TRBV5-1 | NA | TRBJ2-2 | NA
TGTGCCAGCAGCTTAGCCCTGGGACTAGCGATGAACACCGGGGAGCTGTTTTTT | CASSLALGLAMNTGELFF | TRBV11-2 | NA | TRBJ2-2 | TRBD2
TGCGCCAGCGCAGGGGAATCGTTGAACACCATATATTTT | CASAGESLNTIYF | TRBV10-2 | few | TRBJ1-3 | NA
TGTGCCAGCTCAGGAGGACAGGTGAGGCGCTCACCCCTCCACTTT | CASSGGQVRRSPLHF | TRBV18 | NA | TRBJ1-6 | TRBD1
TGTGCCAGCAGCTCTAGCGGGGGCCAATCCTACAATGAGCAGTTCTTC | CASSSSGGQSYNEQFF | TRBV7-8 | NA | TRBJ2-1 | TRBD2
TGCGCCAGCAGCTTGGCCTCTCAGGGGGCGGATGAGCAGTTCTTC | CASSLASQGADEQFF | TRBV5-1 | few | TRBJ2-1 | TRBD1